Listed below are T cell receptor beta chains from one sample, sequenced in a study of blood T cells in healthy people across ages. TCRdb reprocessed the 5' RACE reads via MiXCR and lists one record per CDR3 protein. Of some 1.7 million distinct CDR3 sequences listed, roughly 27% are singletons. Sequencing was performed on blood. The receptors come from a woman aged 25 to 45 in good health. CDR3s include the opening cysteine and the closing phenylalanine or tryptophan. The order of the fields is J gene, clone size, D gene, V gene, CDR3 protein, CDR3 DNA. A D gene is named only where the DNA matches it firmly. Only part of the rows carry a size: once, few, many, or a class if the clone is expanded.

TRBJ2-1	many	-	TRBV7-2	CASIGDYFPRQYNEQFF	TGTGCTTCAATAGGGGATTATTTCCCTCGTCAATACAATGAGCAGTTCTTC
TRBJ1-5	-	-	TRBV5-1	CASSLTTGSKQPQHF	TGCGCCAGCAGCTTAACCACAGGATCGAAACAGCCCCAGCATTTT
TRBJ2-7	few	-	TRBV14	CASSQVHGGDEQYF	TGTGCCAGCAGCCAAGTTCATGGAGGGGACGAGCAGTACTTC
TRBJ2-1	few	TRBD2	TRBV20-1	CSALAGGTPFNYNEQFF	TGCAGTGCTTTAGCGGGGGGGACCCCCTTCAACTACAATGAGCAGTTCTTC
TRBJ1-2	-	-	TRBV20-1	CSARAGETGPVYNYGYTF	TGCAGTGCTCGGGCAGGGGAGACCGGACCCGTGTATAACTATGGCTACACCTTC
TRBJ2-7	few	TRBD2	TRBV29-1	CSVAKLGTSVDNEQYF	TGCAGCGTCGCCAAACTGGGGACTAGTGTGGACAATGAGCAGTACTTC
TRBJ2-1	few	-	TRBV7-9	CASSLGLASSSYNEQFF	TGTGCCAGCAGCTTAGGGCTAGCGTCCAGCTCCTACAATGAGCAGTTCTTC
TRBJ2-1	-	TRBD2	TRBV29-1	CSVVAGVSHNEQFF	TGCAGCGTTGTAGCGGGAGTATCTCACAATGAGCAGTTCTTC
TRBJ2-7	many	-	TRBV20-1	CSARLVGEQYF	TGCAGTGCTAGATTGGTTGGCGAGCAGTACTTC
TRBJ1-5	-	TRBD1	TRBV5-1	CASSSGQDNQPQHF	TGCGCCAGCAGCTCTGGACAGGACAATCAGCCCCAGCATTTT
TRBJ2-3	many	TRBD2	TRBV20-1	CSALAGGVVDTQYF	TGCAGTGCTTTAGCGGGAGGAGTGGTCGATACGCAGTATTTT
TRBJ2-7	many	-	TRBV24-1	CATSDGTTSYEQYF	TGTGCCACCAGTGATGGGACGACGTCCTACGAGCAGTACTTC
TRBJ1-2	-	-	TRBV5-5	CASIDRSWNYGYTF	TGTGCCAGCATCGACAGGAGTTGGAACTATGGCTACACCTTC
TRBJ1-2	many	TRBD1	TRBV28	CASPIGQGESGGYTF	TGTGCCAGCCCGATCGGACAGGGTGAATCAGGCGGCTACACCTTC
TRBJ1-2	few	-	TRBV6-5	CASSYGRNWGGYTF	TGTGCCAGCAGTTACGGCAGGAATTGGGGTGGCTACACCTTC
TRBJ1-2	-	TRBD1	TRBV15	CATSKDRDTGGYTF	TGTGCCACCAGCAAAGACAGGGATACGGGTGGCTACACCTTC
TRBJ2-1	many	TRBD2	TRBV5-1	CASIEAGGNEQFF	TGCGCCAGCATAGAAGCGGGGGGCAATGAGCAGTTCTTC
TRBJ2-5	-	-	TRBV20-1	CSASRGGRGAYNEQYF	TGCAGTGCTAGTCGAGGTGGGCGCGGCGCCTACAATGAGCAGTACTTC
TRBJ1-2	-	-	TRBV20-1	CSARDSLNYGYTF	TGCAGTGCTAGGGACAGTCTGAACTATGGCTACACCTTC
TRBJ2-1	-	TRBD2	TRBV28	CASSSSGGPISSYNEQFF	TGTGCCAGCAGTTCTAGCGGGGGCCCTATAAGCTCCTACAATGAGCAGTTCTTC
TRBJ1-2	once	TRBD1	TRBV20-1	CSAREQGVGYGYTF	TGCAGTGCTAGAGAGCAGGGGGTGGGCTATGGCTACACCTTC
TRBJ2-1	few	-	TRBV12-5	CASGPPGNEQFF	TGTGCTAGTGGCCCGCCAGGCAATGAGCAGTTCTTC
TRBJ2-5	-	TRBD2	TRBV6-6	CASSQDSLTSAQETQYF	TGTGCCAGCAGCCAAGATTCACTTACTAGCGCACAAGAGACCCAGTACTTC
TRBJ2-2	few	TRBD1	TRBV6-2/TRBV6-3	CASSRRGHLNTGELFF	TGTGCCAGCAGTCGAAGGGGGCACCTTAACACCGGGGAGCTGTTTTTT
TRBJ2-1	few	TRBD1	TRBV20-1	CSAREPRNDRDRGDDNEQFF	TGCAGTGCTAGAGAACCAAGGAACGACCGGGACAGGGGGGACGACAATGAGCAGTTCTTC
TRBJ2-7	many	TRBD1	TRBV5-1	CASSATGTTYEQYF	TGCGCCAGCAGCGCGACAGGGACGACCTACGAGCAGTACTTC
TRBJ1-2	few	TRBD1	TRBV20-1	CSAGQGHYGYTF	TGCAGTGCCGGACAGGGCCACTATGGCTACACCTTC
TRBJ2-2	-	TRBD2	TRBV4-2	CASSRPRASGGGTTGELFF	TGTGCCAGCAGCCGCCCGAGGGCTAGCGGGGGGGGGACCACCGGGGAGCTGTTTTTT
TRBJ2-7	-	TRBD1	TRBV27	CASSSYLRDRGRAYEQYF	TGTGCCAGCAGTTCCTACCTCCGGGACAGGGGGCGGGCCTACGAGCAGTACTTC
TRBJ2-5	many	TRBD1	TRBV29-1	CSVEAVAGGFETQYF	TGCAGCGTTGAAGCGGTCGCAGGGGGCTTTGAGACCCAGTACTTC
TRBJ2-7	-	-	TRBV12-3/TRBV12-4	CASSFEAYYEQYF	TGTGCCAGCAGCTTTGAGGCATACTACGAGCAGTACTTC
TRBJ2-7	-	-	TRBV7-2	CASTLGRGIYEQYF	TGTGCCAGCACTCTGGGCCGGGGTATCTACGAGCAGTACTTC
TRBJ2-3	-	TRBD2	TRBV5-1	CANSLAPGGITDTQYF	TGCGCCAACAGCTTGGCCCCGGGGGGGATCACAGATACGCAGTATTTT
TRBJ2-7	many	-	TRBV10-3	CAISDDGRYEQYF	TGTGCCATCAGTGATGACGGGCGGTACGAGCAGTACTTC
TRBJ1-5	few	-	TRBV4-1	CASSQELGYGGLNQPQHF	TGCGCCAGCAGCCAAGAGTTGGGCTATGGAGGCCTCAATCAGCCCCAGCATTTT
TRBJ1-2	-	TRBD1	TRBV7-2	CASSFQTGTDGYTF	TGTGCCAGCAGCTTCCAAACCGGGACAGATGGCTACACCTTC
TRBJ1-4	-	-	TRBV28	CASSLLSPATNEKLFF	TGTGCCAGCAGTTTACTATCGCCCGCAACTAATGAAAAACTGTTTTTT
TRBJ2-1	many	TRBD1	TRBV12-3/TRBV12-4	CASSLGQGAGEQFF	TGTGCCAGCAGTTTGGGACAGGGGGCAGGTGAGCAGTTCTTC
TRBJ2-1	few	TRBD2	TRBV7-2	CASSHGTLAGNEQFF	TGTGCCAGCAGCCATGGAACTCTAGCGGGCAATGAGCAGTTCTTC
TRBJ2-1	many	-	TRBV20-1	CSASGVAFGNTEQFF	TGCAGTGCTAGTGGAGTAGCTTTTGGCAATACTGAGCAGTTCTTC
TRBJ2-7	-	-	TRBV27	CASSFGKSYEQYF	TGTGCCAGCAGTTTTGGGAAATCCTACGAGCAGTACTTC
TRBJ2-6	-	-	TRBV28	CASSPLPGSGANVLTF	TGTGCCAGCAGTCCACTTCCCGGGTCTGGGGCCAACGTCCTGACTTTC
TRBJ2-3	-	TRBD2	TRBV28	CASSTSGGARSTDTQYF	TGTGCCAGCTCAACTAGCGGGGGGGCCCGGAGCACAGATACGCAGTATTTT
TRBJ1-5	-	-	TRBV19	CASSTTRRDQPQHF	TGTGCCAGTAGTACCACTCGTCGCGATCAGCCCCAGCATTTT
TRBJ1-5	few	-	TRBV29-1	CSVAEDSFNQPQHF	TGCAGCGTTGCTGAGGACAGCTTCAATCAGCCCCAGCATTTT
TRBJ1-6	-	-	TRBV14	CASSQGRQDSPLHF	TGTGCCAGCAGCCAAGGCAGACAGGATTCACCCCTCCACTTT
TRBJ2-7	-	TRBD2	TRBV6-2/TRBV6-3	CASKPILAGAVRAYNEQYF	TGTGCCAGCAAGCCGATCCTAGCGGGGGCGGTTAGGGCCTACAATGAGCAGTACTTC
TRBJ2-1	-	TRBD2	TRBV12-3/TRBV12-4	CASSLVGGAINEQFF	TGTGCCAGCAGTTTAGTGGGAGGGGCTATCAATGAGCAGTTCTTC
TRBJ2-1	-	-	TRBV9	CASSVEAVHNEQFF	TGTGCCAGCAGCGTAGAAGCGGTCCACAATGAGCAGTTCTTC
TRBJ2-1	few	-	TRBV29-1	CSVEGSGTSNNEQFF	TGCAGCGTTGAGGGGTCCGGGACCTCCAACAATGAGCAGTTCTTC